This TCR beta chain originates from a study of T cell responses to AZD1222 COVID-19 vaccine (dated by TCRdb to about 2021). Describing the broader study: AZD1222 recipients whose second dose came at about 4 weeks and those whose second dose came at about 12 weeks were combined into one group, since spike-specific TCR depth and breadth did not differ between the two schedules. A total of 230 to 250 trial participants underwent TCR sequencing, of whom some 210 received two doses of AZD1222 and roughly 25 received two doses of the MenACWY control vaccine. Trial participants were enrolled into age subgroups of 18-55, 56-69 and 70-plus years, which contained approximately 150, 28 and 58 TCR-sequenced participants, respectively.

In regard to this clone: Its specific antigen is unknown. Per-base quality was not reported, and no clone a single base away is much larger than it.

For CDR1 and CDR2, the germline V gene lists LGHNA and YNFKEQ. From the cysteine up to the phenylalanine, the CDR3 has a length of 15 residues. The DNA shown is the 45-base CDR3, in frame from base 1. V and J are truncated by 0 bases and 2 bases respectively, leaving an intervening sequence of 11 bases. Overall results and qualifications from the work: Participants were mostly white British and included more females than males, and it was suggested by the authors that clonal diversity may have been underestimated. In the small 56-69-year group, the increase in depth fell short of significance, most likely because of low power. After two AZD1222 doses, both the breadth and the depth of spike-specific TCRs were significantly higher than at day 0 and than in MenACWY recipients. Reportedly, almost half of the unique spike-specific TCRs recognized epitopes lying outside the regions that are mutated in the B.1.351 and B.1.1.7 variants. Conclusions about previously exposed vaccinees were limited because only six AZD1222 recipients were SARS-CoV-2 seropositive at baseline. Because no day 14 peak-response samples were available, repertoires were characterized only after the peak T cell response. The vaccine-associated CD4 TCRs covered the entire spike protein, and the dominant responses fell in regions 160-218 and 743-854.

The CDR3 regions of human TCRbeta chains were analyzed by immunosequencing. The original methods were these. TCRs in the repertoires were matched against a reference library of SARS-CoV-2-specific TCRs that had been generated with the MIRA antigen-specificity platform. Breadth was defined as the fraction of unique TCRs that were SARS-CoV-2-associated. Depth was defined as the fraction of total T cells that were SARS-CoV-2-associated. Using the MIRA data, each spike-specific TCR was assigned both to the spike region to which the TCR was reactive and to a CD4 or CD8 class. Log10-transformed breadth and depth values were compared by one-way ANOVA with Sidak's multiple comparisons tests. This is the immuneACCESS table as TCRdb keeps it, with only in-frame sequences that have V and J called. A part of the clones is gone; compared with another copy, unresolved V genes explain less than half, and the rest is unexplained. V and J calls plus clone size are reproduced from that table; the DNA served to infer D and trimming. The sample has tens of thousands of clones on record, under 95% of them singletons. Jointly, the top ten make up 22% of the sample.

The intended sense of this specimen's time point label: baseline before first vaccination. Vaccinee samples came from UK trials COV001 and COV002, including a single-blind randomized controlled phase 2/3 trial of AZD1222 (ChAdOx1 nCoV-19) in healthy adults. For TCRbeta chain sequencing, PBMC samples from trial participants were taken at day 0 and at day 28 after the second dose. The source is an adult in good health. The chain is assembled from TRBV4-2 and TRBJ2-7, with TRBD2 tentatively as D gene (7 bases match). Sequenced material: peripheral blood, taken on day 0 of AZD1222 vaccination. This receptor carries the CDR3 CASSQDTGGPYEQYF. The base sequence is TGTGCCAGCAGCCAAGATACCGGGGGGCCCTACGAGCAGTACTTC.